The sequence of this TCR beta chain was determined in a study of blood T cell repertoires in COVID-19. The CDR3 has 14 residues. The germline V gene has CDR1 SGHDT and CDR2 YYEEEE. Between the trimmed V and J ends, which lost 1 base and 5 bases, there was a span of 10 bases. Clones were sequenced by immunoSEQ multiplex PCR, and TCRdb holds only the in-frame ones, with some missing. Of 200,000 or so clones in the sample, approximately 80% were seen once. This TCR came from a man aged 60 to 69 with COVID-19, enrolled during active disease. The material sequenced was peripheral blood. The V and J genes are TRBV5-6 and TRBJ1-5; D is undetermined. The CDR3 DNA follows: TGTGCCAGCAGCTTGCGCGGCCTCTATCAGCCCCAGCATTTT. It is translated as CASSLRGLYQPQHF.